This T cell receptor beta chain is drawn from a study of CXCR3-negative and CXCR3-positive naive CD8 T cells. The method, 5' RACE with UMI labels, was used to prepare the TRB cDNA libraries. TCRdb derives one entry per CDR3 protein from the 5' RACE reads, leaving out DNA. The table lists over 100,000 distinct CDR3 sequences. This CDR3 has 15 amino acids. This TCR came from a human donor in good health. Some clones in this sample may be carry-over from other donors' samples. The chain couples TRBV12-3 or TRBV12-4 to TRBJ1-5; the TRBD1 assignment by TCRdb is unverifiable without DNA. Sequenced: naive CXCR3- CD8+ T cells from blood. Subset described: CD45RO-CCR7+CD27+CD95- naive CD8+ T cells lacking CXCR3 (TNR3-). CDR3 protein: CASSLRGPVRQPQHF.